This T cell receptor (beta chain) was sequenced in a study of early T cells in non-severe SARS-CoV-2 infection. Overall study: Sequencing used unsorted whole-blood bulk RNA, so chains lack pairing.

Study-wide results and caveats: Lookups in VDJdb leaned toward anti-spike CD8 responses and missed private and CD4 specificities.

The library protocol tagged individual cDNA molecules with unique molecular identifiers. TCRdb recomputed calls from the 5' RACE reads with MiXCR, one row per CDR3 protein. In the table there are tens of thousands of distinct CDR3 sequences, 8.7% of which are singletons. Ten or more counts support this clonotype. Its antigen is unknown. The receptor's source is an adult who was a healthcare worker with PCR-confirmed SARS-CoV-2 infection or an uninfected control (not recorded which). This specimen consisted of whole blood, obtained at baseline.

CDR3 nucleotides: TGTGCCTGGAGTGGGGGGCGCCTGGAGACCCAGTACTTC. Translating gives CAWSGGRLETQYF. The V call is TRBV30, the J call TRBJ2-5, with D perhaps TRBD1 (6 bases). V lost 1 base and J 5 bases, leaving 11 bases between the germline ends. Germline V gives CDR1 GTSNPN, CDR2 SVGIG (reference sequence). The CDR3 spans 13 residues. The full variable domain, completed using reference TRBV30 and TRBJ2-5, is SQTIHQWPATLVQPVGSPLSLECTVEGTSNPNLYWYRQAAGRGLQLLFYSVGIGQISSEVPQNLSASRPQDRQFILSSKKLLLSDSGFYLCAWSGGRLETQYFGPGTRLLVL.